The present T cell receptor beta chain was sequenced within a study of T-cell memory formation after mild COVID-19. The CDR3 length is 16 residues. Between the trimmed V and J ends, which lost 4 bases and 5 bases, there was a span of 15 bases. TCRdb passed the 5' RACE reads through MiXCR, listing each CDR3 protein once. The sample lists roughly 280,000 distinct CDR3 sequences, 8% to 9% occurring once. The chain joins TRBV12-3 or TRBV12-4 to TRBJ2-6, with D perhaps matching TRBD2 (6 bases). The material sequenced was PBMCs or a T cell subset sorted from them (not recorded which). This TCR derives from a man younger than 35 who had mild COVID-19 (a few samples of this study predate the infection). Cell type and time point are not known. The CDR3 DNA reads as TGTGCCAGCAGTTCCTACCCGGGGGTCCGGGCCAACGTCCTGACTTTC. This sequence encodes CASSSYPGVRANVLTF.